Listed here are 19 T cell receptor beta chains from one sample, sequenced in a study of shared clonotypes between healthy human individuals. TCRdb's copy holds only in-frame clones and misses some; the assay was immunoSEQ multiplex PCR. The sample shows 2 million to 2.5 million clones, under 95% of them seen only once. Sequenced material: naive CD4+ T cells from PBMCs. Subset described: CD45RA+ positively selected. The receptors derive from a man aged 18-30 years in good health. Some clones in this sample may be carry-over from other donors' samples.

The chain combines TRBV19 with TRBJ2-6; D is uncertain. The V gene's germline CDR1 is LNHDA and CDR2 SQIVND (reference sequence). The length of the CDR3 is 16 residues. The ends were cut back, 0 bases at V and 5 bases at J, with 11 bases in the middle. The DNA for the CDR3 is TGTGCCAGTAGTATAGATCGGAGTCGGTGGGCCAACGTCCTGACTTTC. The encoded protein is CASSIDRSRWANVLTF.

A note on this clone: Other DNA sequences in this specimen translate into the identical CDR3. The chain recombines TRBV7-9 with TRBJ2-7; TRBD1 might be the D (6 bases). CDR3 length: 13 residues. V was clipped by 2 bases and J by 5 bases, with 10 bases between them. Germline V gene sequence: CDR1 SEHNR, CDR2 FQNEAQ (reference sequence). CDR3 sequence (DNA): TGTGCCAGCAGCTTAACAGGGAACCACGAGCAGTACTTC. Translated, it gives CASSLTGNHEQYF.

The chain links TRBV7-6 to TRBJ2-7; TRBD2 is a possible D gene (6 bases). V shed 5 bases and J shed 4 bases, with 12 bases lying between them. This CDR3 contains 13 residues. Germline V gene sequence: CDR1 SGHVS, CDR2 FNYEAQ. The CDR3 nucleotides read TGTGCCAGCAGCCGAACACGGGGGTACGAGCAGTACTTC. As protein: CASSRTRGYEQYF.

This rearrangement joins TRBV10-1 to TRBJ1-4; D unresolved. Germline-derived CDR1 and CDR2 are WNHNN and SYGVQD (reference sequence). Deletions cut 8 bases from V and 0 bases from J, with 7 bases between. The CDR3 runs to 13 residues. Here the CDR3 reads CASLSATNEKLFF. DNA for the CDR3: TGCGCCAGCCTGTCTGCAACTAATGAAAAACTGTTTTTT.

The chain links TRBV5-1 to TRBJ2-5, with 12 nucleotides matching TRBD2. Germline CDR1 and CDR2: SGHRS and YFSETQ. CDR3 size: 16 residues. V shed 0 bases and J 5 bases; nucleotides not matched to a gene: 5. The CDR3 reads CASSLASGRAKETQYF. In DNA form, the CDR3 reads TGCGCCAGCAGCTTGGCTAGCGGGAGGGCCAAGGAGACCCAGTACTTC.

The chain recombines TRBV5-4 with TRBJ1-5; 10 bases are shared with TRBD1. V lost 4 bases, J lost 4 bases, and 5 bases stayed unmatched. The CDR3 totals 15 residues. Germline loops: CDR1 SGHNT, CDR2 YYREEE (reference sequence). CDR3 bases: TGTGCCAGCAGCCCGGGACAGGGGAGAAATCAGCCCCAGCATTTT. It encodes CASSPGQGRNQPQHF.

The chain employs TRBV6-1 and TRBJ1-1; D not certain. Per germline, CDR1 MNHNS and CDR2 SASEGT. The CDR3 consists of 15 residues. Trimming took 7 bases from V and 0 from J, leaving 15 bases between them. CDR3 residues: CASTSPRGMNTEAFF. CDR3 nucleotides: TGTGCCAGCACCTCCCCCCGGGGTATGAACACTGAAGCTTTCTTT.

This chain links TRBV6-7 with TRBJ1-5; TRBD1 aligns across 8 bases. TRBV6-7 is flagged as an ORF with uncertain function. This CDR3 contains 16 residues. Trimming cost V 2 bases and J 6 bases; bases outside gene matches: 9. The CDR3 loop is CASSYGGQGLGQPQHF. CDR3 nucleotides: TGTGCCAGCAGTTACGGTGGACAGGGATTAGGTCAGCCCCAGCATTTT.

For this clone: At the DNA level, this CDR3 is encoded by other sequences in the same sample as well. The chain couples TRBV18 to TRBJ1-5, with 8 bases that match TRBD1. Unmatched junction bases numbered 5, after V lost 3 bases and J lost 4 bases. CDR3 length: 15 residues. The germline CDR1 and CDR2 sequences are KGHSH and LQKENI. CDR3 region: CASSPGQGLNQPQHF. The CDR3 DNA reads TGTGCCAGCTCACCCGGACAGGGCCTTAATCAGCCCCAGCATTTT.

As for this clone: Other DNA sequences from this sample encode an identical CDR3 as well. The CDR3 nucleotides read TGTGCCAGCAGCTTTAGCGGGAGGGCATACAATGAGCAGTTCTTC. It specifies CASSFSGRAYNEQFF. J is TRBJ2-1 and V is TRBV7-3; 11 bases agree with TRBD2. From germline, CDR1 is SGHTA and CDR2 FQGTGA. The CDR3 is 15 residues long. J gave up 4 bases and V 3 bases, and 2 bases lay outside the gene matches. Filled out from reference TRBV7-3 and TRBJ2-1, the complete variable domain reads GAGVSQTPSNKVTEKGKYVELRCDPISGHTALYWYRQSLGQGPEFLIYFQGTGAADDSGLPNDRFFAVRPEGSVSTLKIQRTERGDSAVYLCASSFSGRAYNEQFFGPGTRLTVL.

The gene calls are TRBV7-2 and TRBJ2-1; 10 positions match TRBD2. Germline V gene lookup returns CDR1 SGHTA and CDR2 FQGNSA. V shed 1 base and J 8 bases; nucleotides not matched to a gene: 11. The CDR3 is made up of 17 amino acids. The CDR3 DNA reads as TGTGCCAGCAGCTTAGTTAGGTCTAGCGGGAGATCGGATGAGCAGTTCTTC. Its protein is CASSLVRSSGRSDEQFF.

This chain links TRBV25-1 with TRBJ1-4, with 8 bases fitting TRBD1. CDR3 length equals 15 residues. Germline lookup yields CDR1 MGHDK and CDR2 SYGVNS. Trimming took 4 bases from V and 8 from J; bases not matched to a gene: 9. CDR3 nucleotide sequence: TGTGCCAGCAGTGCCACAGGGGGGCAGGGGGAAAAACTGTTTTTT. This gives the protein CASSATGGQGEKLFF. Together with reference TRBV25-1 and TRBJ1-4, the CDR3 gives the full variable domain: EADIYQTPRYLVIGTGKKITLECSQTMGHDKMYWYQQDPGMELHLIHYSYGVNSTEKGDLSSESTVSRIRTEHFPLTLESARPSHTSQYLCASSATGGQGEKLFFGSGTQLSVL.

This chain links TRBV7-3 with TRBJ1-1; maybe TRBD1 (5 bases). Germline CDR1 and CDR2: SGHTA and FQGTGA. The CDR3 loop spans 15 amino acids. The ends were cut back, 5 bases at V and 4 bases at J, with 17 bases in the middle. This CDR3 is CASSTKPGVGTEAFF. The CDR3 DNA is TGTGCCAGCAGCACCAAACCGGGGGTGGGCACTGAAGCTTTCTTT.

The rearrangement uses TRBV5-4 and TRBJ2-7, with D possibly TRBD2 on 6 matching bases. This CDR3 has 15 amino acids. The V and J ends lost 4 bases and 0 bases respectively, with 14 bases between them. Germline V gene lookup returns CDR1 SGHNT and CDR2 YYREEE (reference sequence). The CDR3 nucleotides read TGTGCCAGCAGCAATCGCGGGACCTCCTCCTACGAGCAGTACTTC. Residues: CASSNRGTSSYEQYF.

This clone was seen just once. The chain employs TRBV5-4 and TRBJ2-5; D may be TRBD1 (6 bases). This CDR3 contains 14 residues. The germline V gene has CDR1 SGHNT and CDR2 YYREEE (reference sequence). The ends were cut back, 0 bases at V and 4 bases at J, with 10 bases in the middle. This CDR3 reads CASSLDRVRETQYF. The DNA of the CDR3 is TGTGCCAGCAGCTTGGACAGGGTTAGAGAGACCCAGTACTTC.

This chain links TRBV18 with TRBJ2-5; D might be TRBD2 (5 bases). Near its end, the DNA agrees better with TRBJ2-7, so the J call may be wrong. The CDR3 runs to 14 residues. Germline V gives CDR1 KGHSH, CDR2 LQKENI. The CDR3 region has the DNA TGTGCCAGCTCACCAATTAGCGCGGCCTACGAGCAGTACTTC. This gives the protein CASSPISAAYEQYF.

The rearrangement links TRBV19 to TRBJ1-2; the D gene is possibly TRBD1 (5 bases). Germline CDR1 is LNHDA and CDR2 is SQIVND (reference sequence). The CDR3 is 16 amino acids. V was clipped by 1 base and J by 5 bases, with 17 bases between them. CDR3 sequence reads: CASSIVAGGGAYGYTF. The CDR3 region has the DNA TGTGCCAGTAGTATAGTGGCAGGAGGAGGGGCGTATGGCTACACCTTC. The full variable domain, its missing parts supplied by reference TRBV19 and TRBJ1-2, is DGGITQSPKYLFRKEGQNVTLSCEQNLNHDAMYWYRQDPGQGLRLIYYSQIVNDFQKGDIAEGYSVSREKKESFPLTVTSAQKNPTAFYLCASSIVAGGGAYGYTFGSGTRLTVV.

This clone was seen only once. This rearrangement joins TRBV7-9 to TRBJ1-5; 7 nucleotides line up with TRBD1. CDR3 size: 16 residues. The germline V gene encodes CDR1 SEHNR and CDR2 FQNEAQ (reference sequence). Germline trimming cut 4 bases from V and 4 bases from J; bases unmatched to any gene: 10. The CDR3 DNA reads as TGTGCCAGCAGCTCCGGGACAGTAAACCTAAATCAGCCCCAGCATTTT. This gives the protein CASSSGTVNLNQPQHF.

The chain uses TRBV4-1 and TRBJ1-2; D may be TRBD1 (6 bases). The CDR3 is 14 amino acids. Germline CDR1 and CDR2: MGHRA and YSYEKL. The V gene lost 1 base and the J gene lost 4 bases, with 10 bases spanning the gap. The DNA of the CDR3 is TGCGCCAGCAGCCAAGGGGACACCCTCTATGGCTACACCTTC. This codes for CASSQGDTLYGYTF.